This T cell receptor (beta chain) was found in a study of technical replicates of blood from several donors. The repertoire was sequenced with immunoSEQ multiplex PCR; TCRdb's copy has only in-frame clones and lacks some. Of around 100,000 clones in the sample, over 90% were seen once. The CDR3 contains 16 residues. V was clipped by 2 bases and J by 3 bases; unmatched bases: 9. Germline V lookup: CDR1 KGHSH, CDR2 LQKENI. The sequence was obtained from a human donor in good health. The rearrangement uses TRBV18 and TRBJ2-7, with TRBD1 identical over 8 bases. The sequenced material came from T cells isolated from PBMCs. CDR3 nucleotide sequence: TGTGCCAGCTCACCATCTTCCGGGACAGGATTCTACGAGCAGTACTTC. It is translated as CASSPSSGTGFYEQYF.